This T cell receptor (beta chain) comes out of a study of blood T cell repertoires in COVID-19. The CDR3 covers 13 residues. Trimming stripped 5 bases from V and 2 bases from J, with 10 bases between. The germline gives CDR1 SGHDT, CDR2 YYEEEE. The repertoire was sequenced with immunoSEQ multiplex PCR; TCRdb's copy has only in-frame clones and lacks some. The table has about 150,000 clones, roughly 91% seen once. The source is a man aged 50-59 years who had recovered from COVID-19. Sequencing input: peripheral blood. The chain recombines TRBV5-6 with TRBJ1-2, with TRBD1 as a possible D gene (6 bases). In DNA, the CDR3 is TGTGCCAGCAGATTACAGGGAAACTATGGCTACACCTTC. Translated, it gives CASRLQGNYGYTF. Full variable domain (remainder filled in from reference TRBV5-6 and TRBJ1-2): DAGVTQSPTHLIKTRGQQVTLRCSPKSGHDTVSWYQQALGQGPQFIFQYYEEEERQRGNFPDRFSGHQFPNYSSELNVNALLLGDSALYLCASRLQGNYGYTFGSGTRLTVV.